The sequence of this T cell receptor (beta chain) was determined in a study of blood T cell repertoires in COVID-19. Study in general: Acute and convalescent COVID-19 samples came from the United States, Italy and Spain. T cells, B-cell-depleted T cells, or PBMCs supplied cDNA or gDNA.

CDR3 length equals 16 residues. J gave up 0 bases and V 0 bases, and 1 base lay outside the gene matches. Germline assignment: CDR1 LGHNA and CDR2 YNFKEQ. Original processing notes: Cell counts per sample came from amplifying reference gene primers. The method was immunoSEQ multiplex PCR; TCRdb's version includes in-frame clones alone and lacks a portion of them. The DNA gave D and trimming, while V, J and clone size come from that table. The data show roughly 45,000 clones, with roughly 90% seen just once and roughly 19% held by the top ten. The chain joins TRBV4-2 to TRBJ2-3; 9 positions agree with TRBD2. The sample comprised peripheral blood. The sequence derives from a man between 65 and 80 years old with active COVID-19. Written as DNA, the CDR3 is TGTGCCAGCAGCCAAGAGACTAGCGGCAGCACAGATACGCAGTATTTT. This gives the protein CASSQETSGSTDTQYF.